This T cell receptor (beta chain) was sequenced in a study of T-cell memory formation after mild COVID-19. Points on this clonotype: Its antigen is not identified.

The V gene's germline CDR1 is MNHNS and CDR2 SASEGT. This CDR3 has 13 residues. V lost 3 bases, J lost 13 bases, and 18 bases lay in between. General study results and limits: Pre-infection memory carried some responding clones, suggesting that cross-reactive memory joined. Contracting clones localized mainly to CM and EM when CD4+ and mainly to EMRA when CD8+.

With constant-segment primers, 5'RACE yielded cDNA libraries of TCR alpha and TCR beta that carried sample barcodes and UMIs. Via MiXCR, TCRdb re-called the 5' RACE reads, giving one row per CDR3 protein. Found here are 250,000 or so distinct CDR3 sequences, around 17% of them singletons; the top ten hold roughly 23%. The sample taken for sequencing was PBMCs or a T cell subset sorted from them (not recorded which). This sequence joins TRBV6-1 and TRBJ1-2, with D unresolved. This receptor was identified in a man in his late teens or twenties who had mild COVID-19 (a few samples of this study predate the infection). Cell type and time point are not known. CDR3 DNA: TGTGCCAGCAGTGACGTCCCATTTCGGGGTTCCACCTTC. It codes for CASSDVPFRGSTF.